These 22 T cell receptor beta chains originate from one sample sequenced in a study of regulatory T cells in long-lasting Graves disease. Documented time point: newly diagnosed GD, antithyroid drugs for less than 3 months. PBMC-extracted RNA yielded the TCR library. Assembly of TCR beta libraries relied on iRepertoire HTBI primers together with Arm-PCR of CDR3 regions. TCRdb processed the multiplex PCR reads anew with MiXCR; each CDR3 protein has one entry. Here the sample spans 250,000 or so distinct CDR3 sequences, 20% being singletons. This material consisted of peripheral blood mononuclear cells (PBMCs), taken at new diagnosis, from a patient treated with antithyroid drugs. The receptors were sampled from a female donor with Graves disease.

Many counts were recorded for this clonotype. The rearrangement uses TRBV30 and TRBJ2-6, with D unresolved. V was trimmed by 7 bases and J by 0 bases, leaving 10 bases between them. Germline CDR1 GTSNPN, CDR2 SVGIG (reference sequence). CDR3 length: 14 residues. The CDR3 DNA follows: TGTGCCTTGGACGGTAGCTCTGGGGCCAACGTCCTGACTTTC. Protein sequence: CALDGSSGANVLTF.

This clonotype has ten or more counts. V usage is TRBV6-2 or TRBV6-3 and J usage is TRBJ1-4; D is uncertain. The V end was cut by 2 bases, the J end by 6 bases, with 7 bases between. CDR1 and CDR2 (germline): MNHEY, SVGEGT. CDR3 length equals 13 residues. The chain's CDR3 is CASSYEVDEKLFF. CDR3 in DNA: TGTGCCAGCAGTTACGAGGTTGATGAAAAACTGTTTTTT.

The CDR3 here is CASSLVSGSGELFF. CDR3 nucleotides: TGTGCCAGCAGCTTGGTGTCGGGTTCCGGGGAGCTGTTTTTT. The chain uses TRBV5-6 and TRBJ2-2; no reliable D call. With 0 bases removed from V and 6 bases from J, the gap between germline ends came to 9 bases. There are 14 residues in the CDR3. CDR1 and CDR2 (germline): SGHDT, YYEEEE.

The chain recombines TRBV6-5 with TRBJ2-5, with D hard to call. This CDR3 region has 13 residues. Germline V lookup: CDR1 MNHEY, CDR2 SVGAGI. The V gene lost 2 bases and the J gene lost 0 bases, with 4 bases spanning the gap. CDR3 sequence reads: CASSYQYQETQYF. In DNA, the CDR3 is TGTGCCAGCAGTTACCAGTACCAAGAGACCCAGTACTTC.

This clonotype occurred many times. The V call is TRBV4-3, the J call TRBJ1-4, with 9 bases identical to TRBD1. Germline CDR1 LGHNA, CDR2 YSLEER. Germline trimming cut 1 base from V and 1 base from J; bases unmatched to any gene: 1. The CDR3 is made up of 16 amino acids. DNA of the CDR3: TGCGCCAGCAGCCAAGGACAGGGGGTAACTAATGAAAAACTGTTTTTT. The encoded protein is CASSQGQGVTNEKLFF.

The J gene is TRBJ1-1, the V gene TRBV4-3, with 8 bases aligning to TRBD1. The V segment lost 3 bases and the J segment 2 bases; nucleotides outside the gene matches: 2. The CDR3 length is 14 residues. Germline CDR1 reads LGHNA; CDR2 reads YSLEER. The CDR3 loop reads CASSQGQDNTEAFF. CDR3 sequence (DNA): TGCGCCAGCAGCCAGGGACAGGACAACACTGAAGCTTTCTTT.

This clonotype was found many times. The rearrangement links TRBV30 to TRBJ2-7; D may be TRBD1 (6 bases). Looked up from germline, CDR1 is GTSNPN and CDR2 is SVGIG (reference sequence). CDR3 length: 15 residues. Trimming cost V 1 base and J 1 base, with 14 bases left between them. This chain's CDR3 is CAWSAMGGQSYEQYF. CDR3 nucleotides: TGTGCCTGGAGTGCGATGGGCGGACAGTCCTACGAGCAGTACTTC.

This clonotype was picked up a small number of times. This rearrangement joins TRBV20-1 to TRBJ2-7; TRBD1 agrees at 8 bases. With V trimmed by 1 base and J by 3 bases, 14 bases remained unmatched. The germline V gene has CDR1 DFQATT and CDR2 SNEGSKA (reference sequence). The CDR3 sequence is 17 residues long. In DNA, the CDR3 is TGCAGTGCTAGAGCAACCGCCCTGAGGACAGGGCTCTACGAGCAGTACTTC. Translation gives CSARATALRTGLYEQYF.

This clonotype has a count of ten or more. The V and J genes are TRBV6-2 or TRBV6-3 and TRBJ1-2; D is undetermined. The germline V gene encodes CDR1 MNHEY and CDR2 SVGEGT. This CDR3 has 14 amino acids. V lost 0 bases and J lost 8, with 13 bases in between. CDR3: CASSYSSSEGGYTF. CDR3 DNA sequence: TGTGCCAGCAGTTACTCCAGCTCGGAGGGAGGCTACACCTTC.

This clonotype has only a few counts. This sequence may be a read error, since a much larger clone differs from it by one base. This sequence joins TRBV2 and TRBJ2-4, with 10 bases fitting TRBD1. In germline, CDR1 is SNHLY, CDR2 FYNNEI. The CDR3 consists of 13 residues. J gave up 7 bases and V 10 bases, and 7 bases lay outside the gene matches. CDR3 loop: CANGDRGANIQYF. As DNA, the CDR3 is TGTGCCAATGGGGACAGGGGTGCTAACATTCAGTACTTC.

Regarding this clonotype: This is likely an artifact of a read error, given a far larger clone one base away. The CDR3 bases are TGTGCCAGCAGTTCCTTACCCCGTGGACCTGAGGACAATGAGCAGTACTTC. Its protein is CASSSLPRGPEDNEQYF. The chain joins TRBV28 to TRBJ2-7, with D possibly being TRBD1 (5 bases). Trimming took 4 bases from V and 7 from J, leaving 26 bases between them. Per germline, CDR1 MDHEN and CDR2 SYDVKM. The CDR3 is 17 amino acids.

V and J are TRBV9 and TRBJ1-5; the match to TRBD1 covers 7 bases. The ends lost 4 bases at V and 6 bases at J; junction bases unmatched: 7. Germline V gene lookup returns CDR1 SGDLS and CDR2 YYNGEE. This CDR3 is built from 14 residues. The CDR3 loop reads CASSPRGGGQPQHF. The CDR3 nucleotides read TGTGCCAGCAGCCCTAGAGGGGGCGGTCAGCCCCAGCATTTT.

The chain uses TRBV20-1 and TRBJ2-7; D gene ambiguous. Germline values: CDR1 DFQATT, CDR2 SNEGSKA (reference sequence). CDR3 length equals 12 residues. With 6 bases removed from V and 1 base from J, the gap between germline ends came to 10 bases. The chain's CDR3 is CSANPPSYEQYF. The CDR3 region has the DNA TGCAGTGCCAATCCTCCTTCCTACGAGCAGTACTTC.

This clonotype was counted ten times or more. V gene TRBV12-3 or TRBV12-4 combines with J gene TRBJ1-4; D gene unclear. This CDR3 contains 14 residues. V was pared by 1 base and J by 4 bases, with 7 bases between. CDR3 loop: CASSLGSGNEKLFF. CDR3 bases: TGTGCCAGCAGTTTAGGGTCGGGTAATGAAAAACTGTTTTTT.

This clonotype was seen repeatedly, ten times or more. The chain combines TRBV7-9 with TRBJ1-4; a weak D match, TRBD1 (5 bases). The CDR3 runs 12 residues. Germline V CDR1 and CDR2: SEHNR, FQNEAQ (reference sequence). Trimming stripped 5 bases from V and 7 bases from J, with 8 bases between. The CDR3 coding sequence is TGTGCCAGCAGCAAGAGGGGTGAAAAACTGTTTTTT. This translates into CASSKRGEKLFF.

This clonotype was picked up many times. The chain uses TRBV28 and TRBJ1-5; TRBD1 aligns across 8 bases. Per the germline V gene, CDR1 is MDHEN and CDR2 is SYDVKM. Losses at the gene ends were 5 bases for V and 6 bases for J; bases not matched to a gene: 6. CDR3 length: 14 amino acids. The CDR3 region is CASSLGQGIQPQHF. The DNA of the CDR3 is TGTGCCAGCAGTCTTGGACAGGGAATTCAGCCCCAGCATTTT. Together with reference TRBV28 and TRBJ1-5, the CDR3 gives the full variable domain: DVKVTQSSRYLVKRTGEKVFLECVQDMDHENMFWYRQDPGLGLRLIYFSYDVKMKEKGDIPEGYSVSREKKERFSLILESASTNQTSMYLCASSLGQGIQPQHFGDGTRLSIL.

This chain links TRBV2 with TRBJ2-1; 12 bases fit TRBD2. The CDR3 spans 15 residues. The germline V gene encodes CDR1 SNHLY and CDR2 FYNNEI. This chain's CDR3 is CASRVLAGGYNEQFF. In nucleotides, the CDR3 is TGTGCGTCAAGGGTTCTAGCGGGGGGGTACAATGAGCAGTTCTTC.

This clonotype was found many times. V and J are TRBV7-2 and TRBJ2-3, with D possibly called TRBD1 or TRBD2 (7 bases each). This CDR3 has 15 amino acids. Trimming took 1 base from V and 4 from J, leaving 12 bases between them. Germline values: CDR1 SGHTA, CDR2 FQGNSA. CDR3 nucleotides: TGTGCCAGCAGCTTAGACGGGGGGACAGCAGATACGCAGTATTTT. It encodes CASSLDGGTADTQYF. Together with reference TRBV7-2 and TRBJ2-3, the CDR3 gives the full variable domain: GAGVSQSPSNKVTEKGKDVELRCDPISGHTALYWYRQSLGQGLEFLIYFQGNSAPDKSGLPSDRFSAERTGGSVSTLTIQRTQQEDSAVYLCASSLDGGTADTQYFGPGTRLTVL.

The chain recombines TRBV2 with TRBJ2-5; the D gene could be TRBD1 or TRBD2 (5 bases each). The CDR3 runs to 12 residues. The V and J ends lost 9 bases and 4 bases respectively, with 12 bases between them. CDR1 is SNHLY and CDR2 is FYNNEI in the germline V gene. CDR3 amino acids: CASVRGGETQYF. The CDR3 DNA reads TGTGCCAGTGTTCGTGGGGGAGAGACCCAGTACTTC.

This clonotype was detected ten times or more. This chain joins TRBV7-2 and TRBJ2-7; 10 bases line up with TRBD1. Trimming removed 3 bases from V and 6 bases from J; junction bases left unmatched: 5. CDR3 length equals 14 residues. Germline assignment: CDR1 SGHTA and CDR2 FQGNSA. Here the CDR3 reads CASSFDRGRPEQYF. CDR3 coding DNA: TGTGCCAGCAGCTTCGACAGGGGGCGGCCCGAGCAGTACTTC.

The sample holds many counts of this clonotype. The rearrangement uses TRBV9 and TRBJ2-7, with D tentatively TRBD1 (5 bases). Per the germline V gene, CDR1 is SGDLS and CDR2 is YYNGEE. The CDR3 loop spans 13 amino acids. Trimming took 0 bases from V and 6 from J, leaving 10 bases between them. The CDR3 DNA reads TGTGCCAGCAGCGTAGGTGCAGGGTTCGAGCAGTACTTC. This encodes CASSVGAGFEQYF.

This chain joins TRBV6-1 and TRBJ2-1; 10 nucleotides line up with TRBD2. CDR3 size: 16 residues. Trimming at V came to 6 bases and at J to 2 bases, leaving 7 bases not matched to a gene. Per the germline V gene, CDR1 is MNHNS and CDR2 is SASEGT. The CDR3 reads CASRQRGGSTYNEQFF. As DNA, the CDR3 is TGTGCCAGCAGACAGCGGGGGGGCTCCACCTACAATGAGCAGTTCTTC.